This is a list of T cell receptor beta chains from one sample in a study of blood T cells in healthy people across ages. TCRdb used MiXCR to reprocess the 5' RACE reads, holding one entry per CDR3 protein. The table includes about 2 million distinct CDR3 sequences, around 50% detected once. The sample comprised blood. These receptors came from a woman between 40 and 50 years old in good health. Both conserved end residues are part of each CDR3. The D gene is left open where the match is weak. The size entry is marked missing in some rows and otherwise reads once, few, many or a size class.

clone size	J gene	CDR3 length	V gene	D gene	CDR3 DNA	CDR3 protein
few	TRBJ2-1	16	TRBV9	TRBD1	TGTGCCAGCAGCGTCCGGGACAGGGTAATATACAATGAGCAGTTCTTC	CASSVRDRVIYNEQFF
.	TRBJ2-2	16	TRBV2	.	TGTGCCAGCAGTATCACCGGGACACAAGGCACCGGGGAGCTGTTTTTT	CASSITGTQGTGELFF
.	TRBJ2-3	16	TRBV15	TRBD2	TGTGCCACCAGCTCCCGACTAGCGGGGACCACAGATACGCAGTATTTT	CATSSRLAGTTDTQYF
.	TRBJ2-5	13	TRBV7-2	.	TGTGCCAGCAGCTTATGGGGACCTGCGACCCAGTACTTC	CASSLWGPATQYF
.	TRBJ2-7	15	TRBV4-3	.	TGCGCCAGCAGCCAAGTGGACAATTTCTCCTACGAGCAGTACTTC	CASSQVDNFSYEQYF
.	TRBJ2-5	14	TRBV25-1	.	TGTGCCAGCAGTGACCCCGGGGGTCAAGAGACCCAGTACTTC	CASSDPGGQETQYF
few	TRBJ2-4	15	TRBV20-1	.	TGCAGTGCTATAGACCCATCGGGGGCCAAAAACATTCAGTACTTC	CSAIDPSGAKNIQYF
once	TRBJ1-2	17	TRBV6-6	.	TGTGCCAGCAGTCCTCCTCCACCGGGACACTTTTACTATGGCTACACCTTC	CASSPPPPGHFYYGYTF
.	TRBJ2-4	16	TRBV7-9	.	TGTGCCAGCAGCTTAGGTTTTGGGGGGGCCAAAAACATTCAGTACTTC	CASSLGFGGAKNIQYF
.	TRBJ1-5	16	TRBV12-3/TRBV12-4	.	TGTGCCAGCAGTTTAGGGGGTGGGGAGGGCTGGAAGCCCCAGCATTTT	CASSLGGGEGWKPQHF
.	TRBJ2-3	16	TRBV6-1	TRBD2	TGTGCCAGCAGTTTGCATGGACTAGCGGGCACAGATACGCAGTATTTT	CASSLHGLAGTDTQYF
.	TRBJ2-7	14	TRBV28	TRBD1	TGTGCCAGCCGACAGGACAGGGTCCCCTACGAGCAGTACTTC	CASRQDRVPYEQYF
.	TRBJ2-5	14	TRBV5-1	TRBD1	TGCGCCAGGCCGGGACAGGGAGGAAAGTATGAGCAGTACTTC	CARPGQGGKYEQYF
few	TRBJ1-2	14	TRBV6-5	TRBD1	TGTGCCAGCAGTTACCGAGACAGGGCAAGGGGCTACACCTTC	CASSYRDRARGYTF
once	TRBJ2-3	15	TRBV7-7	.	TGTGCTAGCAGCGCCACACAACACTTCACAGATACGCAGTATTTT	CASSATQHFTDTQYF
.	TRBJ2-1	16	TRBV5-1	.	TGCGCCAGCAGCCCGCCCCGGGAAAGCCCCTACAATGAGCAGTTCTTC	CASSPPRESPYNEQFF
few	TRBJ1-2	13	TRBV12-3/TRBV12-4	.	TGTGCCAGCAGTTTATTTCAGGGCCTGGGCTACACCTTC	CASSLFQGLGYTF
.	TRBJ2-7	11	TRBV20-1	.	TGCAGTGCTCGAGGGCAGGTCGAGCAGTACTTC	CSARGQVEQYF
.	TRBJ2-3	15	TRBV10-3	.	TGTGCCATCAGTGAGGCTGGGCTAAGCACAGATACGCAGTATTTT	CAISEAGLSTDTQYF
.	TRBJ2-1	13	TRBV29-1	TRBD1	TGCAGCCTGGGACAGGCTTCCTACATTGAGCAGTTCTTC	CSLGQASYIEQFF
few	TRBJ2-1	16	TRBV14	.	TGTGCCAGCAGCCAAGAGCCGGGACTCAGGTTCAATGAGCAGTTCTTC	CASSQEPGLRFNEQFF
.	TRBJ2-6	16	TRBV18	.	TGTGCCAGCTCACCACCTACAAGCTCTGGGGCCAACGTCCTGACTTTC	CASSPPTSSGANVLTF
.	TRBJ2-1	13	TRBV6-2/TRBV6-3	.	TGTGCCAGTAACCGACAGGCCGATAATGAGCAGTTCTTC	CASNRQADNEQFF
.	TRBJ2-5	12	TRBV29-1	.	TGCAGCGTTTTTACCCAGGGAGAGACCCAGTACTTC	CSVFTQGETQYF
.	TRBJ1-1	15	TRBV7-9	TRBD1	TGTGCCAGCAGCTCCGCGACAGGGGGTGGCACTGAAGCTTTCTTT	CASSSATGGGTEAFF
.	TRBJ2-1	16	TRBV20-1	TRBD1	TGCAGTGTAACCCGTCCTGGCAGGGGGCTTGACAATGAGCAGTTCTTC	CSVTRPGRGLDNEQFF
.	TRBJ2-3	18	TRBV28	.	TGTGCCAGCAGTTTAGGTCGGGACGGAGGCCCCCTCCCAGATACGCAGTATTTT	CASSLGRDGGPLPDTQYF
.	TRBJ2-2	16	TRBV7-2	.	TGTGCCAGCAGCTTTGAGATGGGGGGCGTCACCGGGGAGCTGTTTTTT	CASSFEMGGVTGELFF
few	TRBJ2-1	19	TRBV29-1	TRBD2	TGCAGCGTTGCAGGACTTCTAGGGGAAAGCGGGGGGAGGTACAATGAGCAGTTCTTC	CSVAGLLGESGGRYNEQFF
.	TRBJ1-5	14	TRBV24-1	TRBD1	TGTGCCACCAGTGGGGGACAGGGCAATCAGCCCCAGCATTTT	CATSGGQGNQPQHF
few	TRBJ1-4	13	TRBV7-2	TRBD1	TGTGCCAGCAACCGAGGGGGCGTTGAAAAACTGTTTTTT	CASNRGGVEKLFF
once	TRBJ1-5	13	TRBV2	TRBD1	TGTGCCAGCAAGGGCAGGGGGCTTCAGCCCCAGCATTTT	CASKGRGLQPQHF
.	TRBJ2-5	12	TRBV10-3	.	TGTGCCATCGGAATGATTCTACAGACCCAGTACTTC	CAIGMILQTQYF
few	TRBJ2-3	16	TRBV5-5	.	TGTGCCAGCATCCCCGGGGTGGGGGTCGGCACAGATACGCAGTATTTT	CASIPGVGVGTDTQYF
.	TRBJ2-7	16	TRBV20-1	.	TGCAGTGCTAGGAGAGTTCTCGCGAGCTCCTACAATGAGCAGTACTTC	CSARRVLASSYNEQYF
.	TRBJ2-1	18	TRBV7-7	.	TGTGCTAGCAGCTCATCTAGACGCTCCTCGGTCTCCTACAATGAGCAGTTCTTC	CASSSSRRSSVSYNEQFF
once	TRBJ2-7	15	TRBV28	TRBD2	TGTGCCAGCAGTTCCCGGGGGGAGGCCCTCTACGAGCAGTACTTC	CASSSRGEALYEQYF
once	TRBJ1-2	15	TRBV28	.	TGTGCCAGCAGGCTACGCACCCAGACAGTTTCTGGCTGCACCTTC	CASRLRTQTVSGCTF
.	TRBJ1-2	16	TRBV20-1	TRBD1	TGCAGTGGGCGCGTAAGGGGACAGGGCTATAACTATGGCTACATCTTC	CSGRVRGQGYNYGYIF
few	TRBJ2-5	13	TRBV29-1	TRBD1	TGCAGCGTAGACGGACAGGGGTCGGAGACCCAGTACTTC	CSVDGQGSETQYF
.	TRBJ2-3	17	TRBV6-2/TRBV6-3	.	TGTGCCAGCGGAAGGGGCCCATCTCGGGCTAGCACAGATACGCAGTATTTT	CASGRGPSRASTDTQYF
.	TRBJ2-7	11	TRBV12-3/TRBV12-4	.	TGTGCCAGCAGTGTATACAATGAGCAGTACTTC	CASSVYNEQYF
few	TRBJ2-1	16	TRBV28	TRBD1	TGTGCCAGCAGTTTATATGGACAGGGGGGGTACAATGAGCAGTTCTTC	CASSLYGQGGYNEQFF
few	TRBJ2-5	16	TRBV24-1	TRBD2	TGTGCCACCAGTGATTGGGGAGGGGTCGACCAAGAGACCCAGTACTTC	CATSDWGGVDQETQYF
.	TRBJ2-5	15	TRBV5-5	.	TGTGCCAGCAGCTTGGGACCTGGGGCGCCGGAGACCCAGTACTTC	CASSLGPGAPETQYF